This T cell receptor beta chain was captured in a study of blood T cells in healthy people across ages. PCR was performed a second time for roughly 7 to 12 cycles using a sample-barcoded 5' primer and a J-beta primer mix. MiXCR, run by TCRdb on the 5' RACE reads, gives a single entry per CDR3 protein. The sample lists 600,000 to 1,000,000 distinct CDR3 sequences; 58% were seen once. After removal of 0 bases from V and 5 bases from J, the junction contained 16 bases not matched to a gene. This CDR3 has 18 amino acids. CDR1 is SQVTM and CDR2 is ANQGSEA in the germline V gene. The TCR was taken from a man aged 25-45 years in good health. The sample taken for sequencing was blood. The gene calls are TRBV29-1 and TRBJ1-2, with TRBD1 matching over 9 bases. In DNA, the CDR3 is TGCAGCGTTGAAGATCGTTGGGACAGGGAGGCCCCAGGGTATGGCTACACCTTC. It translates to CSVEDRWDREAPGYGYTF.